These 30 T cell receptor beta chains originate from one sample sequenced in a study of a mutant IDH1 vaccine in newly diagnosed glioma. Produced via immunoSEQ multiplex PCR; TCRdb's table is partial and in-frame only. The sample holds about 51,000 clones, around 80% seen once. The time point denotes: baseline, week 1 (first vaccination visit). Specified treatment: pre-vaccination baseline after standard-of-care therapy. The starting material was PBMCs, obtained from a glioma patient treated with radiotherapy, temozolomide or both. Receptor source: a woman in her thirties or forties with glioma.

The table lists this clone with a few counts. The chain joins TRBV30 to TRBJ1-1; D is uncertain. Per germline, CDR1 GTSNPN and CDR2 SVGIG (reference sequence). CDR3 size: 14 residues. Trimming shortened V by 2 bases and J by 4 bases, and 14 bases separated the two germline ends. The CDR3 nucleotides read TGTGCCTGGAGTTACGAGAGTTTAGGCACTGAAGCTTTCTTT. Translated, it gives CAWSYESLGTEAFF.

This chain uses TRBV5-1 with TRBJ2-3; D tentatively reads TRBD1 or TRBD2 (5 bases each). Germline V gene lookup returns CDR1 SGHRS and CDR2 YFSETQ. Trimming removed 4 bases from V and 0 bases from J, with 9 bases in between. The CDR3 sequence is 14 residues long. The CDR3 here is CASSLGDSTDTQYF. Here the CDR3 DNA reads TGCGCCAGCAGCCTCGGGGACAGCACAGATACGCAGTATTTT.

The chain links TRBV30 to TRBJ1-2; perhaps TRBD1 as D (5 bases). CDR3 size: 12 residues. Germline-derived CDR1 and CDR2 are GTSNPN and SVGIG (reference sequence). V was shortened by 5 bases and J by 6 bases, with 13 bases between the two germline ends. CDR3 nucleotides: TGTGCCTGGCACCGGGACCTGAATGGCTACACCTTC. Its translation is CAWHRDLNGYTF.

The chain is built from TRBV19 and TRBJ1-2; no reliable D call. CDR3 length equals 15 residues. V gave up 3 bases and J gave up 2 bases, with 13 bases separating them. The germline V gene has CDR1 LNHDA and CDR2 SQIVND (reference sequence). CDR3 amino acids: CASSMLDKLNYGYTF. The CDR3 region has the DNA TGTGCCAGTAGTATGCTAGACAAGCTAAACTATGGCTACACCTTC.

The chain uses TRBV5-1 and TRBJ2-2, with unresolved D. The CDR3 loop spans 12 amino acids. The germline V and J ends were trimmed by 2 bases and 6 bases, with 5 bases remaining between them. In germline, CDR1 is SGHRS, CDR2 YFSETQ. The CDR3 loop is CASSFPPGELFF. The CDR3 DNA follows: TGCGCCAGCAGCTTCCCTCCCGGGGAGCTGTTTTTT.

The gene calls are TRBV28 and TRBJ1-6, with D perhaps TRBD1 (6 bases). Germline CDR1 reads MDHEN; CDR2 reads SYDVKM. Trimming pared 2 bases from V and 6 bases from J, leaving 14 bases between. This CDR3 has 16 residues. CDR3 bases: TGTGCCAGCAGTTTAGGTTTGACAGGTTCTAATTCACCCCTCCACTTT. Translation gives CASSLGLTGSNSPLHF. The complete variable domain, with remaining parts taken from reference TRBV28 and TRBJ1-6, reads DVKVTQSSRYLVKRTGEKVFLECVQDMDHENMFWYRQDPGLGLRLIYFSYDVKMKEKGDIPEGYSVSREKKERFSLILESASTNQTSMYLCASSLGLTGSNSPLHFGNGTRLTVT.

J is TRBJ1-2 and V is TRBV10-1; maybe TRBD1 (6 bases). The CDR3 is 17 amino acids. Germline CDR1 is WNHNN and CDR2 is SYGVQD (reference sequence). The V and J ends lost 4 bases and 7 bases respectively, with 25 bases between them. The CDR3 spells CASSARPGGAAYAGYTF. CDR3 sequence (DNA): TGCGCCAGCAGTGCCCGGCCCGGGGGGGCCGCTTATGCTGGCTACACCTTC.

The chain recombines TRBV7-2 with TRBJ2-7, with 7 bases fitting TRBD1. The trim removed 6 bases at V and 5 bases at J, leaving 4 bases unmatched. The CDR3 has 12 residues. Germline CDR1 SGHTA, CDR2 FQGNSA. This CDR3 is CASRLTGNEQYF. In nucleotides, the CDR3 is TGTGCCAGCAGGTTGACAGGGAACGAGCAGTACTTC.

This clone has more than one count but fewer than ten. The chain has TRBV29-1 and TRBJ1-1, with D tentatively TRBD1 (6 bases). V lost 4 bases and J 1 base, leaving 10 bases between the germline ends. The CDR3 contains 13 residues. Germline V gene data show CDR1 as SQVTM and CDR2 as ANQGSEA. The CDR3 sequence is CSVGRGRNTEAFF. In nucleotides, the CDR3 is TGCAGCGTTGGCAGGGGAAGGAACACTGAAGCTTTCTTT. The complete variable domain, with remaining parts taken from reference TRBV29-1 and TRBJ1-1, reads SAVISQKPSRDICQRGTSLTIQCQVDSQVTMMFWYRQQPGQSLTLIATANQGSEATYESGFVIDKFPISRPNLTFSTLTVSNMSPEDSSIYLCSVGRGRNTEAFFGQGTRLTVV.

This clone occurred a few times. The chain couples TRBV5-5 to TRBJ2-1; 8 bases are a match to TRBD1. The CDR3 spans 17 residues. Germline lookup yields CDR1 SGHKS and CDR2 YYEKEE (reference sequence). The junction had 5 bases not matched to a gene; V was cut back by 0 bases and J by 0 bases. Written as DNA, the CDR3 is TGTGCCAGCAGCTTGGTCCCAGGGGGCAGCTCCTACAATGAGCAGTTCTTC. Translation: CASSLVPGGSSYNEQFF.

This clone was detected a few times. The chain has TRBV2 and TRBJ1-1; 11 bases line up with TRBD1. The V gene end was trimmed by 5 bases and the J gene end by 5 bases; junction bases not matched to a gene: 10. Germline assignment: CDR1 SNHLY and CDR2 FYNNEI. The CDR3 is made up of 16 amino acids. CDR3 bases: TGTGCCAGCAGTAGATGGGGACAGGGGGGAGGTACTGAAGCTTTCTTT. As protein: CASSRWGQGGGTEAFF.

This chain joins TRBV7-6 and TRBJ2-7; 9 nucleotides align to TRBD1. This CDR3 contains 15 residues. Germline V gene sequence: CDR1 SGHVS, CDR2 FNYEAQ. Trimming took 5 bases from V and 3 from J; bases not matched to a gene: 8. This chain's CDR3 is CASSQERTGVYEQYF. The CDR3 DNA reads TGTGCCAGCAGCCAAGAGCGGACAGGGGTCTACGAGCAGTACTTC.

V gene TRBV6-6 combines with J gene TRBJ1-2, with 11 nucleotides matching TRBD1. CDR3 size: 15 residues. The V gene end was trimmed by 7 bases and the J gene end by 7 bases; junction bases not matched to a gene: 11. Germline CDR1 and CDR2: MNHNY and SVGAGI (reference sequence). Here the CDR3 reads CASKNAGQGAAGYTF. The CDR3 DNA follows: TGTGCCAGCAAAAACGCTGGACAGGGGGCTGCTGGCTACACCTTC.

This clone was detected only a few times. This sample includes further DNA sequences coding for the same CDR3. The rearrangement links TRBV2 to TRBJ1-1; tentative D call: TRBD1 (6 bases). The V and J ends lost 7 bases and 4 bases respectively, with 7 bases between them. The length of the CDR3 is 11 residues. In germline, CDR1 is SNHLY, CDR2 FYNNEI. CDR3 amino acids: CASKGGTEAFF. Here the CDR3 DNA reads TGTGCCAGCAAAGGGGGCACTGAAGCTTTCTTT.

This clone came up once. The chain uses TRBV4-1 and TRBJ1-6; D gene uncertain. Germline CDR1 reads MGHRA; CDR2 reads YSYEKL. V dropped 0 bases and J dropped 5 bases, with 8 bases sitting between them. The CDR3 is 15 amino acids. The CDR3 region is CASSQENRNNSPLHF. CDR3 sequence (DNA): TGCGCCAGCAGCCAAGAAAACAGAAATAATTCACCCCTCCACTTT.

The chain couples TRBV10-3 to TRBJ2-7; D may be TRBD1 (6 bases). The ends were cut back, 10 bases at V and 6 bases at J, with 34 bases in the middle. Germline assignment: CDR1 ENHRY and CDR2 SYGVKD. The CDR3 contains 18 residues. The CDR3 protein is CATGQTPTGVGTLREQYF. CDR3 nucleotides: TGTGCCACCGGGCAAACTCCTACCGGGGTAGGGACACTTCGCGAGCAGTACTTC.

This rearrangement joins TRBV27 to TRBJ1-1; D is unclear. The CDR3 covers 15 residues. Germline CDR1 reads MNHEY; CDR2 reads SMNVEV (reference sequence). V was pared by 2 bases and J by 4 bases, with 14 bases between. CDR3 in DNA: TGTGCCAGCAGTTTAAGACCGGGCGGTATCACTGAAGCTTTCTTT. Translating gives CASSLRPGGITEAFF.

J is TRBJ1-2 and V is TRBV5-6; D remains unclear. CDR3 length equals 14 residues. CDR1 and CDR2 from the germline V gene are SGHDT and YYEEEE. Between the trimmed V and J ends, which lost 0 bases and 3 bases, there was a span of 9 bases. CDR3 residues: CASSLDAGDYGYTF. DNA for the CDR3: TGTGCCAGCAGCTTGGACGCCGGTGACTATGGCTACACCTTC.

This clone has a single count. The J gene is TRBJ1-1, the V gene TRBV2; D gene uncertain. The CDR3 is made up of 13 amino acids. V was pared by 7 bases and J by 6 bases, with 15 bases between. Germline V gene sequence: CDR1 SNHLY, CDR2 FYNNEI. Here the CDR3 reads CASTSLSRAEAFF. The CDR3 DNA sequence: TGTGCCAGCACTTCCCTTTCGAGGGCTGAAGCTTTCTTT. Variable domain in full (rest from reference TRBV2 and TRBJ1-1): EPEVTQTPSHQVTQMGQEVILRCVPISNHLYFYWYRQILGQKVEFLVSFYNNEISEKSEIFDDQFSVERPDGSNFTLKIRSTKLEDSAMYFCASTSLSRAEAFFGQGTRLTVV.

The chain uses TRBV5-8 and TRBJ1-5; D remains unclear. CDR3 length: 14 residues. Germline V gene data show CDR1 as SGHTS and CDR2 as YDEGEE. With 4 bases removed from V and 3 bases from J, the gap between germline ends came to 11 bases. The CDR3 loop is CASSNRRYNQPQHF. In nucleotides, the CDR3 is TGTGCCAGCAGCAATCGACGGTACAATCAGCCCCAGCATTTT.

V usage is TRBV7-9 and J usage is TRBJ2-7; 11 bases are a match to TRBD2. Germline lookup yields CDR1 SEHNR and CDR2 FQNEAQ (reference sequence). The ends lost 3 bases at V and 3 bases at J; junction bases unmatched: 7. CDR3 length: 16 amino acids. CDR3 residues: CASSFGGTSGHYEQYF. Written as DNA, the CDR3 is TGTGCCAGCAGCTTCGGCGGGACTAGCGGACACTACGAGCAGTACTTC. Full variable domain (rest looked up from reference TRBV7-9 and TRBJ2-7): DTGVSQNPRHKITKRGQNVTFRCDPISEHNRLYWYRQTLGQGPEFLTYFQNEAQLEKSRLLSDRFSAERPKGSFSTLEIQRTEQGDSAMYLCASSFGGTSGHYEQYFGPGTRLTVT.

The chain carries TRBV14 and TRBJ1-2; D possibly corresponds to TRBD1 (6 bases). The CDR3 consists of 16 residues. V was trimmed by 4 bases and J by 3 bases, leaving 18 bases between them. CDR1 is SGHDN and CDR2 is FVKESK in the germline V gene. The CDR3 sequence: CASSPRGPSGYYGYTF. The CDR3 DNA follows: TGTGCCAGCAGCCCCCGGGGGCCGTCGGGGTACTATGGCTACACCTTC.

The chain has TRBV6-5 and TRBJ2-3; D gene unclear. The CDR3 has 14 residues. Germline V CDR1 and CDR2: MNHEY, SVGAGI. Trimming removed 6 bases at V and 2 bases at J, with 12 bases between. CDR3 sequence: CASSSLPTTDTQYF. The CDR3 DNA follows: TGTGCCAGCAGCTCCCTCCCTACCACAGATACGCAGTATTTT.

This chain uses TRBV30 with TRBJ1-3; D remains ambiguous. Per germline, CDR1 GTSNPN and CDR2 SVGIG (reference sequence). The CDR3 loop spans 12 amino acids. V was cut by 0 bases and J by 1 base, with 1 base left in between. The CDR3: CAWSVSGNTIYF. Written as DNA, the CDR3 is TGTGCCTGGAGTGTATCTGGAAACACCATATATTTT.

V usage is TRBV4-1 and J usage is TRBJ2-4; 11 bases are shared with TRBD2. The CDR3 covers 18 residues. V gave up 1 base and J gave up 0 bases; unmatched junction bases: 5. Germline CDR1 MGHRA, CDR2 YSYEKL. The CDR3 here is CASSQGLAGGLAKNIQYF. The CDR3 bases are TGCGCCAGCAGCCAAGGGCTAGCGGGGGGTCTAGCCAAAAACATTCAGTACTTC.

The chain is built from TRBV15 and TRBJ1-2; D is possibly TRBD1 (5 bases). Germline CDR1 reads LNHNV; CDR2 reads YYDKDF (reference sequence). Trimming left V 5 bases short and J 4 bases short, with 14 bases between. The CDR3 consists of 14 residues. The CDR3 protein is CATSGIPGIYGYTF. The CDR3 DNA is TGTGCCACCAGCGGGATACCAGGGATCTATGGCTACACCTTC.

V usage is TRBV6-4 and J usage is TRBJ2-7, with D perhaps TRBD1 (6 bases). The V gene lost 3 bases and the J gene lost 6 bases, with 18 bases spanning the gap. Germline V gives CDR1 MRHNA, CDR2 SNTAGT. The CDR3 is 15 amino acids. The CDR3 loop reads CASSEFHTGYAEQYF. CDR3 nucleotide sequence: TGTGCCAGCAGTGAGTTTCATACAGGGTACGCCGAGCAGTACTTC.

The V gene is TRBV4-2, the J gene TRBJ1-2; tentative D call: TRBD1 (5 bases). CDR1 and CDR2 (germline): LGHNA, YNFKEQ. V lost 0 bases, J lost 4 bases, and 12 bases lay in between. The CDR3 loop spans 15 amino acids. The CDR3 nucleotides read TGTGCCAGCAGCCAAGATCGAGGGGTCATCTATGGCTACACCTTC. Translating it yields CASSQDRGVIYGYTF.

This chain joins TRBV7-2 and TRBJ2-3, with a possible D match to TRBD1 (5 bases). The CDR3 is 14 residues long. Trimming left V 5 bases short and J 3 bases short, with 12 bases between. CDR1 is SGHTA, CDR2 FQGNSA, per germline. CDR3 sequence (DNA): TGTGCCAGCAGCCCCTCAGGGCGAACAGATACGCAGTATTTT. As protein: CASSPSGRTDTQYF.

The rearrangement uses TRBV7-2 and TRBJ2-3; 12 bases match TRBD2. V lost 3 bases and J lost 3; bases outside the gene matches: 4. CDR1 SGHTA and CDR2 FQGNSA come from the germline V gene. The CDR3 loop spans 16 amino acids. CDR3 coding DNA: TGTGCCAGCAGCTTTCTAGCGGGGGGGCAGACAGATACGCAGTATTTT. It yields the protein CASSFLAGGQTDTQYF.